These T cell receptor beta chains were read from a single sample in a study of blood T cell repertoires in COVID-19. Generated by immunoSEQ multiplex PCR, the TCRdb table keeps only in-frame clones and is missing some. This sample has about 200,000 clones, with about 90% found just once. The sequenced sample consisted of peripheral blood. The receptors here all came from a woman aged 45-65 years with acute or convalescent COVID-19. Each CDR3 is given with its conserved first and last residue. The order of the fields is J gene, V gene, D gene, clone size, CDR3 protein, CDR3 DNA. D genes are given only for firm matches. Some rows have no size entry. The others give once, few or many, or a class for an expanded clone.

>TRBJ2-2|TRBV2|TRBD1|-
CASGQENTGELFF
TGTGCCAGCGGACAGGAGAACACCGGGGAGCTGTTTTTT
>TRBJ1-2|TRBV7-9|-|-
CASSSSGGVDGYTF
TGTGCCAGCAGTTCATCGGGGGGCGTAGACGGCTACACCTTC
>TRBJ1-2|TRBV27|TRBD1|-
CASSLLGQTGEGYTF
TGTGCCAGCAGTTTACTGGGACAGACAGGGGAAGGCTACACCTTC
>TRBJ2-7|TRBV15|TRBD1|-
CATSRRQGTYEQYF
TGTGCCACCAGCAGACGACAGGGCACCTACGAGCAGTACTTC
>TRBJ1-5|TRBV19|TRBD1|-
CASSPTGGRNQPQHF
TGTGCCAGTAGTCCTACAGGGGGTCGCAATCAGCCCCAGCATTTT
>TRBJ1-1|TRBV2|-|-
CASTEEGWTEAFF
TGTGCCAGCACCGAGGAGGGATGGACTGAAGCTTTCTTT
>TRBJ2-3|TRBV3-1/TRBV3-2|TRBD1|-
CASSPGTGADTQYF
TGTGCCAGCAGCCCAGGGACAGGGGCAGATACGCAGTATTTT
>TRBJ2-7|TRBV6-2/TRBV6-3|TRBD2|-
CASSYGRGRASNEQYF
TGTGCCAGCAGTTACGGTCGCGGGAGGGCCTCAAACGAGCAGTACTTC
>TRBJ2-2|TRBV19|TRBD1|many
CASSDLRDRRNGELFF
TGTGCCAGTAGTGACCTCCGGGACAGGAGGAACGGGGAGCTGTTTTTT
>TRBJ1-2|TRBV6-2/TRBV6-3|-|-
CASSTGGRVGNGYTF
TGTGCCAGCAGTACCGGCGGCAGGGTGGGGAATGGCTACACCTTC
>TRBJ1-2|TRBV5-1|-|few
CASSLSREGYTF
TGCGCCAGCAGCTTGAGCCGTGAGGGCTACACCTTC
>TRBJ1-6|TRBV7-9|-|few
CASSRLHGRGHSPLHF
TGTGCCAGCAGCCGACTACATGGACGCGGTCATTCACCCCTCCACTTT
>TRBJ1-1|TRBV18|TRBD1|-
CASSRNRGQMNTEAFF
TGTGCCAGCTCAAGAAACAGGGGACAAATGAACACTGAAGCTTTCTTT
>TRBJ2-7|TRBV5-5|TRBD2|-
CASSWASGRYEQYF
TGTGCCAGCAGCTGGGCTAGCGGACGCTACGAGCAGTACTTC
>TRBJ2-7|TRBV5-5|-|-
CASSPGYVGEQYF
TGTGCCAGCAGCCCGGGTTACGTGGGCGAGCAGTACTTC
>TRBJ1-1|TRBV3-1/TRBV3-2|-|once
CASSLPGRDMNTEAFF
TGTGCCAGCAGCCTTCCGGGCAGGGATATGAACACTGAAGCTTTCTTT
>TRBJ1-2|TRBV10-3|-|-
CAIRTGPTDGYTF
TGTGCCATCAGAACAGGGCCCACGGATGGCTACACCTTC
>TRBJ2-1|TRBV19|TRBD2|few
CASPTRTSGGAGSYNEQFF
TGTGCCAGCCCAACCCGGACTAGCGGGGGGGCAGGGTCCTACAATGAGCAGTTCTTC
>TRBJ1-3|TRBV30|-|-
CAWSHTSTGLETIYF
TGTGCCTGGAGCCACACCTCAACAGGGCTAGAGACCATATATTTT
>TRBJ2-1|TRBV6-4|TRBD2|-
CASSELAGGDEQFF
TGTGCCAGCAGTGAGCTAGCGGGGGGGGATGAGCAGTTCTTC
>TRBJ2-3|TRBV6-2/TRBV6-3|-|once
CASSYWPYPDTQYF
TGTGCCAGCAGTTACTGGCCGTATCCAGATACGCAGTATTTT
>TRBJ2-5|TRBV5-1|-|-
CASSLGAVQETQYF
TGCGCCAGCAGCTTGGGGGCAGTACAAGAGACCCAGTACTTC
>TRBJ1-3|TRBV10-3|-|-
CAIKTDSGNTIYF
TGTGCCATCAAAACTGACTCTGGAAACACCATATATTTT
>TRBJ2-5|TRBV6-6|-|-
CASSPMGSPPGETQYF
TGTGCCAGCAGCCCCATGGGCAGCCCCCCAGGGGAGACCCAGTACTTC
>TRBJ1-4|TRBV6-1|TRBD1|-
CASSGEGQGAKLFF
TGTGCCAGCAGTGGTGAGGGACAGGGGGCAAAACTGTTTTTT
>TRBJ1-2|TRBV7-9|-|-
CASSRDSYGYTF
TGTGCCAGCAGCCGCGACAGCTATGGCTACACCTTC
>TRBJ1-5|TRBV11-2|-|-
CASSLGGGGEGQPQHF
TGTGCCAGCAGCTTAGGTGGGGGAGGGGAGGGGCAGCCCCAGCATTTT
>TRBJ2-1|TRBV10-3|TRBD1|-
CAISASGTGGEQFF
TGTGCCATCAGCGCGTCCGGGACAGGGGGTGAGCAGTTCTTC
>TRBJ2-3|TRBV5-6|TRBD2|-
CASSLRTSGTDTQYF
TGTGCCAGCAGCTTGAGAACTAGCGGCACAGATACGCAGTATTTT
>TRBJ2-1|TRBV2|-|once
CASSEQDRGEQFF
TGTGCCAGCAGTGAACAGGACCGGGGTGAGCAGTTCTTC
>TRBJ2-3|TRBV6-2/TRBV6-3|-|-
CASSLPLRRGGTDTQYF
TGTGCCAGCAGTCTACCCCTGAGGAGGGGGGGTACAGATACGCAGTATTTT
>TRBJ2-5|TRBV7-2|-|-
CASSLGLEPLQETQYF
TGTGCCAGCAGCCTCGGATTGGAGCCCCTCCAAGAGACCCAGTACTTC